The 4 T cell receptor beta chains presented below share a single source sample, sequenced in a study of CD8+ T cells in alopecia areata (dated by TCRdb to the late 2010s). The library was built by means of the immunoSEQ multiplex PCR assay. For TCR sequencing, RNA was extracted from every sample and reverse transcribed into cDNA to serve as template. TCRdb provides this immuneACCESS table in a form limited to in-frame rearrangements. Some clones are lacking; in checked studies, under half of them reflect an unresolved V gene, and why the rest are absent is not known. Present in this sample are about 64,000 clones, roughly 50% of which were seen just once. The ten largest make up over 20% of the sample. The treatment or condition label, as the study defines it: oral pan-JAK inhibitor, 5-10 mg twice daily. The specimen comprised CD8+ T cells sorted from blood, sampled between weeks 36 and 40, from a patient treated with tofacitinib. The receptors originated from a human donor with alopecia areata.

A few counts support this clone. This rearrangement joins TRBV7-7 to TRBJ2-7, with 9 bases identical to TRBD2. J was trimmed by 3 bases and V by 2 bases; bases with no gene match: 2. The CDR3 has 14 residues. Germline lookup yields CDR1 SSHAT and CDR2 FNYEAQ (reference sequence). CDR3 loop: CASSLSSGNYEQYF. The CDR3 DNA reads as TGTGCCAGCAGCTTATCTAGCGGGAACTACGAGCAGTACTTC. Full variable domain (rest looked up from reference TRBV7-7 and TRBJ2-7): GAGVSQSPRYKVTKRGQDVTLRCDPISSHATLYWYQQALGQGPEFLTYFNYEAQPDKSGLPSDRFSAERPEGSISTLTIQRTEQRDSAMYRCASSLSSGNYEQYFGPGTRLTVT.

The chain has TRBV28 and TRBJ2-1; 11 nucleotides line up with TRBD1. After removal of 6 bases from V and 8 bases from J, the junction contained 9 bases not matched to a gene. The length of the CDR3 is 15 residues. Germline CDR1 and CDR2: MDHEN and SYDVKM. The DNA for the CDR3 is TGTGCCAGCAGCAGGGGACAGGGGGATACGGATGAGCAGTTCTTC. Protein sequence: CASSRGQGDTDEQFF.

In its sample, this clone was seen a few times. The chain is built from TRBV29-1 and TRBJ2-7, with 9 bases matching TRBD2. This CDR3 contains 15 residues. In germline, CDR1 is SQVTM, CDR2 ANQGSEA. J lost 3 bases, V lost 3 bases, and 9 bases had no gene match. CDR3 in DNA: TGCAGCGTTGAGGCCTCGACTAGCGGCCTCTACGAGCAGTACTTC. It codes for CSVEASTSGLYEQYF.

This clone was seen a handful of times. The genes are TRBV25-1 and TRBJ2-3, with D unresolved. With 6 bases removed from V and 1 base from J, the gap between germline ends came to 8 bases. CDR3 size: 13 residues. Germline V CDR1 and CDR2: MGHDK, SYGVNS. CDR3 protein: CASRQLGTDTQYF. The CDR3 nucleotides are TGTGCCAGCAGGCAGTTGGGCACAGATACGCAGTATTTT.